A selection of T cell receptor beta chains follows, all from one sample in a study of T cell changes during pregnancy in multiple sclerosis. Method: immunoSEQ multiplex PCR; TCRdb's copy keeps in-frame clones and lacks some. The table shows under 60,000 clones, with approximately 92% occurring only once. Here the sequenced sample was CD4+ T cells from peripheral blood mononuclear cells, taken in the third trimester of pregnancy. The source of these receptors is a female donor with multiple sclerosis, enrolled in a pregnancy study. The CDR3 runs from the conserved cysteine through the conserved F or W. D genes are given only for firm matches. The listing skips clone size in some rows; elsewhere it reads once, few, many or a size class.

abundance | d_gene | j_gene | v_gene | CDR3aa | CDR3nt
NA | TRBD2 | TRBJ2-7 | TRBV29-1 | CSAGTSGALEQYF | TGCAGCGCCGGGACTAGCGGGGCGCTAGAGCAGTACTTC
NA | NA | TRBJ2-5 | TRBV5-1 | CASSLLAERETQYF | TGCGCCAGCAGTCTCCTAGCTGAGCGGGAGACCCAGTACTTC
once | NA | TRBJ2-2 | TRBV7-3 | CASSQQGSNTGELFF | TGTGCCAGCAGCCAACAGGGATCGAACACCGGGGAGCTGTTTTTT
NA | NA | TRBJ1-5 | TRBV5-6 | CASSLMAGDQPQHF | TGTGCCAGCAGCTTGATGGCAGGGGATCAGCCCCAGCATTTT
NA | NA | TRBJ1-6 | TRBV5-1 | CASGETGYSGNSPLHF | TGCGCCAGCGGTGAAACAGGGTACTCGGGTAATTCACCCCTCCACTTT
NA | TRBD1 | TRBJ2-6 | TRBV7-9 | CASSHPTGGFSGANVLTF | TGTGCCAGCAGCCACCCGACAGGGGGCTTCTCTGGGGCCAACGTCCTGACTTTC
NA | TRBD1 | TRBJ1-4 | TRBV28 | CASSSSGQGALTNEKLFF | TGTGCCAGCAGTTCGTCGGGACAGGGGGCTTTGACTAATGAAAAACTGTTTTTT
NA | TRBD2 | TRBJ2-1 | TRBV11-3 | CASSFSGTTNEQFF | TGTGCCAGCAGCTTCTCCGGGACTACCAATGAGCAGTTCTTC
NA | NA | TRBJ1-1 | TRBV27 | CASRLARNTEAFF | TGTGCCAGCCGTTTGGCCCGAAACACTGAAGCTTTCTTT
once | TRBD1 | TRBJ1-5 | TRBV2 | CASRRDRGQGPQHF | TGTGCCAGCAGGAGAGACAGGGGCCAGGGGCCCCAGCATTTT
NA | NA | TRBJ1-1 | TRBV7-9 | CASSVYGGLMNTEAFF | TGTGCCAGCAGCGTCTACGGGGGGCTCATGAACACTGAAGCTTTCTTT
NA | TRBD2 | TRBJ2-2 | TRBV23-1 | CASRREGWNTGELFF | TGCGCCAGCCGACGGGAGGGGTGGAACACCGGGGAGCTGTTTTTT
NA | NA | TRBJ2-1 | TRBV29-1 | CSVRGFGNEQFF | TGCAGCGTCCGGGGTTTTGGGAATGAGCAGTTCTTC
NA | NA | TRBJ1-5 | TRBV27 | CASYPPQQANQPQHF | TGTGCCAGTTATCCTCCCCAACAGGCTAATCAGCCCCAGCATTTT
NA | TRBD1 | TRBJ1-3 | TRBV28 | CASSLNDRASTIYF | TGTGCCAGCAGTTTGAACGACAGGGCAAGCACCATATATTTT
NA | TRBD1 | TRBJ1-5 | TRBV4-1 | CASSPGTDQPQHF | TGCGCCAGCAGCCCCGGGACAGATCAGCCCCAGCATTTT
once | NA | TRBJ2-5 | TRBV30 | CAWTSNARETQYF | TGTGCCTGGACTAGCAACGCCCGCGAGACCCAGTACTTC
NA | TRBD2 | TRBJ2-7 | TRBV6-5 | CASSRGLAGVAEQYF | TGTGCCAGCAGCAGGGGACTAGCGGGAGTTGCCGAGCAGTACTTC
NA | TRBD1 | TRBJ1-5 | TRBV30 | CAWSGPGTGEPQHF | TGTGCCTGGAGCGGTCCCGGGACAGGGGAGCCCCAGCATTTT
NA | TRBD1 | TRBJ1-4 | TRBV5-1 | CASRPPGQGVEKLFF | TGCGCCAGCAGACCGCCGGGACAGGGAGTTGAAAAACTGTTTTTT
NA | TRBD2 | TRBJ2-1 | TRBV6-6 | CASTFKGLADNEQFF | TGTGCCAGCACCTTTAAGGGACTAGCGGACAATGAGCAGTTCTTC
NA | TRBD2 | TRBJ2-7 | TRBV5-5 | CASSLGLAESYEQYF | TGTGCCAGCAGCTTGGGTCTAGCGGAGTCCTACGAGCAGTACTTC
NA | NA | TRBJ1-1 | TRBV29-1 | CSVSALPTVNTEAFF | TGCAGCGTCTCCGCCCTCCCTACAGTGAACACTGAAGCTTTCTTT
NA | TRBD1 | TRBJ1-1 | TRBV19 | CASSIGQALGFEAFF | TGTGCCAGTAGTATCGGACAGGCTCTAGGATTTGAAGCTTTCTTT
once | NA | TRBJ2-7 | TRBV21-1 | CASSKRDNSLNLNYEQYF | TGTGCCAGCAGCAAGAGAGATAACAGCCTCAACCTTAACTACGAGCAGTACTTC
NA | NA | TRBJ2-7 | TRBV11-2 | CASSLKSYEQYF | TGTGCCAGCAGCTTGAAGAGCTACGAGCAGTACTTC
NA | NA | TRBJ2-3 | TRBV7-9 | CASSLVASPRTDTQYF | TGTGCCAGCAGCTTAGTGGCTTCTCCGCGCACAGATACGCAGTATTTT
NA | NA | TRBJ2-2 | TRBV7-9 | CASSPSANTGELFF | TGTGCCAGCAGCCCCTCCGCGAACACCGGGGAGCTGTTTTTT
NA | TRBD1 | TRBJ1-4 | TRBV4-1 | CASSQAGDRGREKLFF | TGCGCCAGCAGCCAAGCCGGGGACAGGGGTAGGGAAAAACTGTTTTTT
NA | NA | TRBJ1-1 | TRBV28 | CASRPGRTEAFF | TGTGCCAGCAGACCAGGCAGGACTGAAGCTTTCTTT
NA | TRBD2 | TRBJ2-6 | TRBV4-2 | CASSQALAGLSGANVLTF | TGTGCCAGCAGCCAAGCCCTAGCGGGTCTCTCTGGGGCCAACGTCCTGACTTTC
NA | NA | TRBJ1-2 | TRBV2 | CASSDGVRVYGYTF | TGTGCCAGCAGTGACGGTGTCCGGGTCTATGGCTACACCTTC
once | NA | TRBJ2-1 | TRBV4-1 | CASSQEGRGANEQFF | TGCGCCAGCAGCCAAGAAGGAAGGGGTGCCAATGAGCAGTTCTTC
NA | NA | TRBJ1-2 | TRBV19 | CASNQGLNYGYTF | TGTGCCAGTAATCAGGGGCTAAACTATGGCTACACCTTC
NA | NA | TRBJ2-1 | TRBV5-1 | CASSLSRGNEQFF | TGCGCCAGCAGCTTGTCCCGAGGGAATGAGCAGTTCTTC
NA | NA | TRBJ1-2 | TRBV2 | CASSERRGGSDGYTF | TGTGCCAGCAGTGAAAGACGAGGGGGTTCTGATGGCTACACCTTC
NA | TRBD1 | TRBJ1-4 | TRBV27 | CASSPIRDRGEKLFF | TGTGCCAGCAGTCCCATCAGGGACAGGGGTGAAAAACTGTTTTTT
NA | NA | TRBJ2-1 | TRBV5-1 | CASSLEGDFNNEQFF | TGCGCCAGCAGCTTGGAAGGGGATTTTAACAATGAGCAGTTCTTC
once | NA | TRBJ1-4 | TRBV6-1 | CASSENYGGEKLFF | TGTGCCAGCAGTGAAAACTACGGGGGGGAAAAACTGTTTTTT
NA | NA | TRBJ2-1 | TRBV21-1 | CASGGGQGGPSDNEQFF | TGTGCCAGCGGGGGGGGACAGGGAGGCCCTTCGGACAATGAGCAGTTCTTC
NA | NA | TRBJ2-7 | TRBV6-6 | CASSPTGREQYF | TGTGCCAGCAGCCCGACAGGGAGGGAGCAGTACTTC
once | TRBD1 | TRBJ2-5 | TRBV30 | CAWISGQGETQYF | TGTGCCTGGATTTCGGGACAGGGGGAGACCCAGTACTTC
NA | NA | TRBJ1-1 | TRBV5-1 | CASSLDRAFTEAFF | TGCGCCAGCAGCTTGGACAGGGCCTTCACTGAAGCTTTCTTT
NA | TRBD2 | TRBJ2-1 | TRBV5-1 | CASSPGLAVDEQFF | TGCGCCAGCAGCCCGGGACTAGCGGTAGATGAGCAGTTCTTC
NA | TRBD1 | TRBJ2-4 | TRBV5-1 | CASSPGQGGNIQYF | TGCGCCAGCAGCCCCGGACAGGGAGGAAACATTCAGTACTTC
once | TRBD2 | TRBJ2-1 | TRBV11-1 | CASSPGLASSYNEQFF | TGTGCCAGCAGCCCCGGACTAGCGAGCTCCTACAATGAGCAGTTCTTC
NA | NA | TRBJ2-1 | TRBV5-1 | CASSPLEGGGVNEQFF | TGCGCCAGCAGCCCCTTAGAGGGGGGGGGTGTCAATGAGCAGTTCTTC
NA | NA | TRBJ2-5 | TRBV28 | CASSTGHRQETQYF | TGTGCCAGCAGTACCGGACACCGACAAGAGACCCAGTACTTC
NA | NA | TRBJ1-1 | TRBV5-1 | CASSAMEGGTEAFF | TGCGCCAGCAGCGCCATGGAGGGGGGGACTGAAGCTTTCTTT
NA | TRBD1 | TRBJ2-7 | TRBV2 | CASSSTGTGGDEQYF | TGTGCCAGCAGTTCTACCGGGACAGGGGGAGACGAGCAGTACTTC
once | TRBD1 | TRBJ2-1 | TRBV19 | CASSMNRGAGADNEQFF | TGTGCCAGTAGTATGAACAGGGGCGCTGGCGCGGACAATGAGCAGTTCTTC
NA | NA | TRBJ1-4 | TRBV28 | CASSLTTSEKLFF | TGTGCCAGCAGTTTGACGACATCTGAAAAACTGTTTTTT
NA | NA | TRBJ2-7 | TRBV28 | CASSLTYPPEQYF | TGTGCCAGCAGTTTAACCTATCCCCCCGAGCAGTACTTC